The T cell receptor (beta chain) described here comes from a study of T cells in women clearing cervical HPV infection. Concerning this clone itself: The read stops 3 residues short of the end of the CDR3; the missing end is completed from the germline J gene.

The CDR3 has 13 amino acids. With 4 bases removed from V and 5 bases from J, the gap between germline ends came to 12 bases. The germline V gene has CDR1 SGHRS and CDR2 YFSETQ. The assay was immunoSEQ multiplex PCR, and TCRdb's table has in-frame clones only and misses some. This repertoire includes 40,000 to 55,000 clones. Sequencing input: blood buffy coat. The TCR was taken from a woman aged 18 to 69 with a cervical HPV16 infection that either progressed to CIN3+ or cleared (not recorded which). The gene calls are TRBV5-1 and TRBJ2-5; a possible D gene is TRBD1 (6 bases). Here the CDR3 reads CASSPGQWETQYF. The CDR3 DNA, read in part, is TGCGCCAGCAGCCCCGGACAGTGGGAGACC.